This TCR beta chain was sequenced in a study of CD4 T cells in relation to SARS-CoV-2 and coronaviruses. Assay: immunoSEQ multiplex PCR; the TCRdb copy retains only in-frame clones and omits some. Found here are approximately 60,000 clones, under 95% of them singletons; the top ten hold around 0.43%. V shed 3 bases and J shed 4 bases, with 9 bases lying between them. The germline V gene encodes CDR1 SGHTA and CDR2 FQGNSA. The CDR3 is 13 amino acids. The sequence came from an adult with COVID-19. V and J are TRBV7-2 and TRBJ1-1; D gene uncertain. The sample consisted of naive CD4+ T cells from PBMCs. Regarding subset: naive CD4+ T cells isolated by negative enrichment. CDR3 amino acids: CASSLASSTEAFF. DNA of the CDR3: TGTGCCAGCAGCTTGGCCTCGAGCACTGAAGCTTTCTTT.